Sequencing of this T cell receptor (beta chain) was carried out in a study of identical twins. This clonotype was counted a few times. The antigen remains undetermined. TCRdb re-analysed the 5' RACE reads in MiXCR, keeping a single row per CDR3 protein. Of roughly 690,000 distinct CDR3 sequences listed, 21% were seen once; the top ten hold more than 4%. Study results and limitations: Within cord blood, abundant beta clonotypes carried fewer insertions, but memory repertoires showed no such trend.

These data also featured in a second study, about T cells expressing NK-cell markers. As that report states: Repertoire data for TCR beta were derived from sorted T cells (CD3+CD56+NKG2C+, CD3+CD56+NKG2C- and CD3+CD56-NKG2C+). The contribution of dominant NKG2C+ clonotypes to CD8+ T cells in about six donors was about 1.0-7.0%.

The source is a woman aged 18-29 years in good health. The sequencing sample was made of PBMCs.

CDR3 bases: TGTGCCATCAGTTTCGGACGGAACACAGATACGCAGTATTTT. Its protein product is CAISFGRNTDTQYF. This chain joins TRBV10-3 and TRBJ2-3; no clear D gene. The CDR3 runs to 14 residues. CDR1 is ENHRY, CDR2 SYGVKD, per germline. Deletions cut 5 bases from V and 2 bases from J, with 11 bases between.